Here is one TCR beta chain with its context. Antigen unknown. The PCR used 60 Vbeta and 13 Jbeta primers. The protocol was immunoSEQ multiplex PCR, while the TCRdb copy is restricted to in-frame clones and leaves out a portion. The sample carries 120,000 to 150,000 clones, 60% to 85% recorded once. This CDR3 has 16 amino acids. Looked up from germline, CDR1 is LNHDA and CDR2 is SQIVND (reference sequence). With 0 bases clipped from V and 8 bases from J, the junction kept 9 bases outside the gene matches. The data belong to a study of cytomegalovirus exposure and HLA in healthy donors. Broader study findings: According to an earlier analysis, most TCR beta V segments yielded productive rearrangements about 87% or about 30% of the time. Cytomegalovirus-associated status was assigned to about 160 TCR beta chains.

This sequence originates from a man younger than 30 in good health and CMV-seronegative. The sample was PBMCs. The rearrangement joins TRBV19 to TRBJ1-2, with 10 bases lining up with TRBD1. The CDR3 spells CASSIDTGTGDSGYTF. CDR3 bases: TGTGCCAGTAGTATAGATACCGGGACAGGGGATAGCGGCTACACCTTC.